This record looks at one TCR beta chain sequence and its context. The data are from a study of blood T cell repertoires in COVID-19. Study information: Italy, Spain and the United States were the sources of the convalescent and acute COVID-19 samples.

The CDR3 has 12 residues. The germline CDR1 and CDR2 sequences are SGHRS and YFSETQ. Trimming pared 4 bases from V and 3 bases from J, leaving 8 bases between. Profiled with immunoSEQ multiplex PCR; TCRdb holds only in-frame clones, not every one. The table shows 200,000 to 300,000 clones, with about 86% occurring only once. The clonotype comes from an elderly woman with acute or convalescent COVID-19. Sequencing input: peripheral blood. The genes are TRBV5-1 and TRBJ2-7; D is unclear. The CDR3: CASSQSGYEQYF. The CDR3, as DNA: TGCGCCAGCAGCCAATCAGGCTACGAGCAGTACTTC.